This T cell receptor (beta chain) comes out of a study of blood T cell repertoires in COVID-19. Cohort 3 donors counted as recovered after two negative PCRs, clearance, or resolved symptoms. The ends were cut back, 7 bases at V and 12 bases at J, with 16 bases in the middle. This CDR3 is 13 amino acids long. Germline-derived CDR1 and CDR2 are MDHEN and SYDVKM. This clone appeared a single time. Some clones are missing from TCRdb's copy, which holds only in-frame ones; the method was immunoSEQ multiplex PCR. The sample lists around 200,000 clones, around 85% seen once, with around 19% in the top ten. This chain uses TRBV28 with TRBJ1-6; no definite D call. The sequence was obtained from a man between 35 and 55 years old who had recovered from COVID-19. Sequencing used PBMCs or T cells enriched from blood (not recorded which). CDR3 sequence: CASTPQWLEPLHF. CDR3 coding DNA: TGTGCCAGCACCCCCCAGTGGCTCGAACCCCTCCACTTT. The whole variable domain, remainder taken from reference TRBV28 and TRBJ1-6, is DVKVTQSSRYLVKRTGEKVFLECVQDMDHENMFWYRQDPGLGLRLIYFSYDVKMKEKGDIPEGYSVSREKKERFSLILESASTNQTSMYLCASTPQWLEPLHFGNGTRLTVT.